The source of this T cell receptor (beta chain) is a study of blood T cells in healthy people across ages. Notes on the study in general: Long-lived and aged donors differed, with more naive CD4+ cells and higher diversity in the long-lived.

Through a sample-barcoded 5' primer and a J-beta primer mix, a second PCR was run for roughly 7 to 11 cycles. Tagging of each cDNA molecule was performed by a template-switch adaptor with 12 random nucleotides. TCRdb re-called the 5' RACE reads through MiXCR, storing one row per CDR3 protein. The sample lists hundreds of thousands of distinct CDR3 sequences; over 20% were seen once. The CDR3 has 16 residues. The junction had 5 bases not matched to a gene; V was cut back by 3 bases and J by 3 bases. Per the germline V gene, CDR1 is SGHTA and CDR2 is FQGNSA. A remark on this clonotype: Its cognate antigen is unknown.

The sample was blood. The receptor's source is a man aged 65 to 85 in good health. The chain recombines TRBV7-2 with TRBJ2-3; 11 nucleotides agree with TRBD2. CDR3 loop: CASSLNSGGATDTQYF. The CDR3, as DNA: TGTGCCAGCAGCTTGAATAGCGGGGGGGCTACAGATACGCAGTATTTT.